The rows below give T cell receptor beta chains drawn from one sample of a study of T cell responses to AZD1222 COVID-19 vaccine. The table came from immunoSEQ multiplex PCR; TCRdb's copy has only in-frame clones and leaves some out. The sample includes 55,000 to 75,000 clones, approximately 85% seen only once; the top ten take around 25%. Sample: peripheral blood, taken on day 0 of MenACWY control vaccination. The receptors here all came from an adult in good health. Each CDR3 is given with its conserved first and last residue. D genes are given only for firm matches. Where a row states a size, it is once, few, many or the class of an expanded clone; other rows omit it.

v_call	clone_size	d_call	j_call	cdr3_nt	cdr3_aa
TRBV4-2	.	.	TRBJ1-2	TGTGCCAGCAGCTACACATTGAACAATGTCAACTATGGCTACACCTTC	CASSYTLNNVNYGYTF
TRBV3-1/TRBV3-2	.	.	TRBJ1-1	TGTGCCAGCAGCCAAATTAGGGGTATTGAAGCTTTCTTT	CASSQIRGIEAFF
TRBV27	.	.	TRBJ2-2	TGTGCCAGCAGTTTATTGGGCTTCGGCGGGGTGACCGGGGAGCTGTTTTTT	CASSLLGFGGVTGELFF
TRBV10-3	.	TRBD2	TRBJ2-1	TGTGCCATCAGTAATCCTAGCGGGAGAACGGGAGGGGGAAAAAATGAGCAGTTCTTC	CAISNPSGRTGGGKNEQFF
TRBV5-1	.	.	TRBJ1-1	TGCGCCAGCAGCTTGTCAGGGACCACTGAAGCTTTCTTT	CASSLSGTTEAFF
TRBV5-5	.	.	TRBJ1-3	TGTGCCAGCAGCCTCCGGGACATCTCTGGAAACACCATATATTTT	CASSLRDISGNTIYF
TRBV2	.	.	TRBJ1-2	TGTGCCAGCAGTGAAGGGGTTACAGTCAACTATGGCTACACCTTC	CASSEGVTVNYGYTF
TRBV18	.	.	TRBJ1-1	TGTGCCAGCTCACCACCGACGACAGCGGGCACTGAAGCTTTCTTT	CASSPPTTAGTEAFF
TRBV4-3	.	TRBD2	TRBJ2-2	TGCGCCAGCAGCCAAGAGGCGGGGGTGAACACCGGGGAGCTGTTTTTT	CASSQEAGVNTGELFF
TRBV21-1	.	.	TRBJ1-6	TGTGCCAGCAGCAGAAAGGATAGGGAGTTTTATAATTCACCCCTCCACTTT	CASSRKDREFYNSPLHF
TRBV5-4	.	.	TRBJ1-1	TGTGCCAGCAGCTTGGAAACCGGCAGGAGCACTGAAGCTTTCTTT	CASSLETGRSTEAFF
TRBV14	.	.	TRBJ2-7	TGTGCCAGCAGCCAAGTAGGAGTATACGAGCAGTACTTC	CASSQVGVYEQYF
TRBV29-1	.	.	TRBJ1-1	TGCAGCGTAGATTTGACGGGTCAGGCTTTCTTT	CSVDLTGQAFF
TRBV6-5	once	TRBD1	TRBJ1-1	TGTGCCAGCAGCCGCGGACAGGGGGCTAGGGCTTTCTTT	CASSRGQGARAFF
TRBV2	.	TRBD2	TRBJ2-3	TGTGCCAGCAGGGGACTAGCGGGTTTGGATACGCAGTATTTT	CASRGLAGLDTQYF
TRBV5-1	.	.	TRBJ2-2	TGCGCCAGCAGCTTGGGGGGACAGGAGCTGTTTTTT	CASSLGGQELFF